This entry is about one T cell receptor (beta chain). This clone occurred once. The antigen it binds to is not known. No base qualities exist here, and no much larger clone lies one base off it. Participants in the prospective study were enrolled through a virtual design, were aged about 18 to 90 years, and lived in approximately 25 United States geographic areas. In the prospective study, cohorts were assigned on the basis of participant-reported clinical history obtained from a screening survey and a study questionnaire. Exposed participants were defined as having been in contact with someone with a PCR-confirmed or clinician-diagnosed COVID-19 case within 2 weeks of study entry. Mobile phlebotomists in the prospective study collected whole blood, serum and a nasopharyngeal or oropharyngeal swab from every participant. Additional blood draws and questionnaires over an approximately 2-month period could optionally be provided by prospective study participants. Blood samples from the prospective study were shipped frozen or at room temperature prior to DNA extraction.

TCRbeta CDR3 regions were amplified from genomic DNA using the immunoSEQ Assay, a bias-controlled multiplex PCR. The original pipeline was this. Nucleated cell counts per sample were estimated from amplification of reference gene primers within the assay. To quantify the absolute abundance of each unique TCRbeta CDR3 rearrangement, sequence reads were collapsed and filtered. For each sample, productive Simpson clonality was calculated by taking the square root of Simpson's diversity index across productive rearrangements. In TCRdb, the immuneACCESS table is reduced to in-frame sequences with V and J assigned. These tables do not hold every clone; where another copy was compared, an unresolved V gene accounts for under half, and the others remain unexplained. The V and J calls and the clone size are those of that table, but D and trimming were determined from the DNA. The sample table holds about 310,000 clones, of which 85% were seen once. The top ten hold around 1.8% of the sample.

The data belong to a study of blood T cell repertoires in COVID-19 (dated by TCRdb to 2018 to 2021). In terms of the full investigation: Collaborator samples came from the United States, Italy and Spain and covered acute and convalescent phases of COVID-19. The material from the prospective study consisted of cDNA or gDNA derived from T cells, B-cell-depleted T cells, or PBMCs. Deeply sampled blood TCRbeta repertoires from subjects exposed to, actively infected with, or recovered from COVID-19 were included in the dataset. The repertoires were released in a freely available public database intended as a resource for research on the immune response to SARS-CoV-2. The samples were drawn from the first 160 participants of the ongoing ImmuneRACE study and from 1,254 subjects provided by 6 global collaborators. Sample metadata almost always included a de-identified subject ID, COVID-19 status, age in years and sex. HLA class I and class II types, where available, came from metadata supplied by the sample provider rather than from assay-based typing.

The CDR3 sequence holds 13 residues, the cysteine and phenylalanine included. The read is trimmed to its CDR3 DNA, 39 bases read in frame from base 1. Here V drops 4 bases and J drops 6 bases, and the junction holds 5 bases not matched to any gene. CDR1 and CDR2, per the germline V gene (reference sequence), are LNHDA and SQIVND. The paper's findings and limits, for the study overall: The amount of clinical and demographic metadata varied by source and participant and was provided uncurated.

The sample comprised PBMCs or T cells enriched from blood (not recorded which). In this chain, TRBV19 is recombined with TRBJ1-2, with 7 bases aligning to TRBD1. This TCR was recovered from a woman aged 25 to 45 who had been exposed to COVID-19. The CDR3 here reads CASSSDQGDGYTF. The base sequence is TGTGCCAGTAGTAGCGACCAGGGGGATGGCTACACCTTC. The variable domain in full, with residues beyond the CDR3 obtained from the reference TRBV19 and TRBJ1-2 genes, is DGGITQSPKYLFRKEGQNVTLSCEQNLNHDAMYWYRQDPGQGLRLIYYSQIVNDFQKGDIAEGYSVSREKKESFPLTVTSAQKNPTAFYLCASSSDQGDGYTFGSGTRLTVV.